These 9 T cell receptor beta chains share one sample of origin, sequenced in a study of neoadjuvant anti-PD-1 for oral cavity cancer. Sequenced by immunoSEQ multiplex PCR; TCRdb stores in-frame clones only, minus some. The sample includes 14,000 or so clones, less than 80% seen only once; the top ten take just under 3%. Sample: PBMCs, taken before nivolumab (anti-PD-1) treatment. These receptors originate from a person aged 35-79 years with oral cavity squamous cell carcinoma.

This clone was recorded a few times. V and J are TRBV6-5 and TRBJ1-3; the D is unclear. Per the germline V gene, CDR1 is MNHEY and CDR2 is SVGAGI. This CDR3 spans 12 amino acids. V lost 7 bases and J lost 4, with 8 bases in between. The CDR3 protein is CASMGSGNTIYF. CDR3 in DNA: TGTGCCAGCATGGGTTCCGGAAACACCATATATTTT.

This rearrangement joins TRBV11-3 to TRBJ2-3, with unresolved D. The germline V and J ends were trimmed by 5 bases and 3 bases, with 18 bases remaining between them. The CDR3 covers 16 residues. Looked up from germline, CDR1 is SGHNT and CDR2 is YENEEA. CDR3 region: CASSRSLGPVTDTQYF. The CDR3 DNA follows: TGTGCCAGCAGCCGATCCCTCGGGCCGGTTACAGATACGCAGTATTTT.

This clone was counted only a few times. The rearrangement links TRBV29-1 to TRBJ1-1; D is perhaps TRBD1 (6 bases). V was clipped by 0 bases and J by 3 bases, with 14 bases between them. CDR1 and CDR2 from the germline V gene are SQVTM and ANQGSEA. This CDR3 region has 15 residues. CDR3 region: CSVEDGETGDTEAFF. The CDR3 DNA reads TGCAGCGTTGAAGATGGAGAGACAGGAGACACTGAAGCTTTCTTT.

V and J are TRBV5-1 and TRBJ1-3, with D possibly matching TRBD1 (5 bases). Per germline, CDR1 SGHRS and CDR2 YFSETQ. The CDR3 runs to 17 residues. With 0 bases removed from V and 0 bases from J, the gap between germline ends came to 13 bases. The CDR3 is CASSLVGGSISGNTIYF. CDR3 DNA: TGCGCCAGCAGCTTGGTTGGGGGATCAATCTCTGGAAACACCATATATTTT.

As DNA, the CDR3 is TGTGCCAGCAGCTTTAGGCCAGGCTTAAGCACAGATACGCAGTATTTT. Protein product: CASSFRPGLSTDTQYF. The V call is TRBV7-3, the J call TRBJ2-3; D uncertain. Between the trimmed V and J ends, which lost 3 bases and 0 bases, there was a span of 13 bases. The CDR3 spans 16 residues. Looked up from germline, CDR1 is SGHTA and CDR2 is FQGTGA.

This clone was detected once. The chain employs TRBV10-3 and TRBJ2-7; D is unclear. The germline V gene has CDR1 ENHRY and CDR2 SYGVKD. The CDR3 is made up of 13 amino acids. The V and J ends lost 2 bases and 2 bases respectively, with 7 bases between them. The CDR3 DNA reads TGTGCCATCAGTGAGGGTTTCACCTACGAGCAGTACTTC. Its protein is CAISEGFTYEQYF.

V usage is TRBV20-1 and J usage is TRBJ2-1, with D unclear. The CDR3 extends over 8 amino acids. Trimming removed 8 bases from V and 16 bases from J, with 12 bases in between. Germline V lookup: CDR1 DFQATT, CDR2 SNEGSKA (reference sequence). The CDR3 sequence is CSPPGGFF. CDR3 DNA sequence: TGCAGTCCCCCTGGCGGCTTCTTC.

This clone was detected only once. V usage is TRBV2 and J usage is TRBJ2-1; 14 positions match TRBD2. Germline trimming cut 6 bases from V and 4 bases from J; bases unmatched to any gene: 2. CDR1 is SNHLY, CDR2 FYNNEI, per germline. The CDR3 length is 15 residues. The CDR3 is CASRGLAGAYNEQFF. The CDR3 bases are TGTGCCAGCAGGGGACTAGCGGGGGCTTACAATGAGCAGTTCTTC.

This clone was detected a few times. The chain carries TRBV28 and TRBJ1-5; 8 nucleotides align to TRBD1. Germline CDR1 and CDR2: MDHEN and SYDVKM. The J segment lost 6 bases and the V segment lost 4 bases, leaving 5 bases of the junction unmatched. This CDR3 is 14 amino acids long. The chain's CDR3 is CASSSGQGGQPQHF. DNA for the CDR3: TGTGCCAGCAGTTCTGGACAGGGAGGTCAGCCCCAGCATTTT.